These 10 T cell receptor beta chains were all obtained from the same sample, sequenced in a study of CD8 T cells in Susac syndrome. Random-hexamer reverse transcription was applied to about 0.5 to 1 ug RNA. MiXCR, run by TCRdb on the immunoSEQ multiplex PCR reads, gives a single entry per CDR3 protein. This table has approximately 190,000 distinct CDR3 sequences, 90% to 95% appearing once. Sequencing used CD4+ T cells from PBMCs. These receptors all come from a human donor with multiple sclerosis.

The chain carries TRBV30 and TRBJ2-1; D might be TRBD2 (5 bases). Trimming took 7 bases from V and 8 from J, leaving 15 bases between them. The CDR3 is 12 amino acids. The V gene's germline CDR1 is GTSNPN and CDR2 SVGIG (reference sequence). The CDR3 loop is CAFSVRVYEQFF. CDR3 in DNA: TGTGCCTTTAGCGTCAGAGTGTATGAGCAGTTCTTC.

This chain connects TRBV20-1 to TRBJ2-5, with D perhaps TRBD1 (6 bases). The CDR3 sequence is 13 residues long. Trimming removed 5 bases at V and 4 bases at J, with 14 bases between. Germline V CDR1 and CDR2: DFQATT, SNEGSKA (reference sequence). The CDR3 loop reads CSAFLAGVETQYF. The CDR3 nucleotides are TGCAGTGCTTTTCTCGCAGGGGTAGAGACCCAGTACTTC.

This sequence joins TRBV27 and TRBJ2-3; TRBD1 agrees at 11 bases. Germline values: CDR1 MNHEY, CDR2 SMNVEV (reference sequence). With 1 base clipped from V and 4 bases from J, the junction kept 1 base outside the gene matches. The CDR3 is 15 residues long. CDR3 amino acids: CASSLLGQGADTQYF. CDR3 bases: TGTGCCAGCAGTTTATTGGGACAGGGGGCAGATACGCAGTATTTT.

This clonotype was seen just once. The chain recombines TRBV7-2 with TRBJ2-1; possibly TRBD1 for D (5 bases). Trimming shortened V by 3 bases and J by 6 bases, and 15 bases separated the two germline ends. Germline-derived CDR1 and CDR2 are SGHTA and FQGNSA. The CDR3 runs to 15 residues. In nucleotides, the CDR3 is TGTGCCAGCAGCTTTAGGGGCCTGCCCCCCAATGAGCAGTTCTTC. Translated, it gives CASSFRGLPPNEQFF.

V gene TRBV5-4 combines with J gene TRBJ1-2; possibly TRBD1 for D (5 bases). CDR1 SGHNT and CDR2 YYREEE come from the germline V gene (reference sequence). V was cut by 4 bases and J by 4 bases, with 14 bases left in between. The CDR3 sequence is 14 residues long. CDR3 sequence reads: CASSPRVLGYGYTF. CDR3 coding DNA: TGTGCCAGCAGCCCCAGGGTTCTCGGCTATGGCTACACCTTC. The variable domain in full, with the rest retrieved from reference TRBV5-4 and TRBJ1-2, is ETGVTQSPTHLIKTRGQQVTLRCSSQSGHNTVSWYQQALGQGPQFIFQYYREEENGRGNFPPRFSGLQFPNYSSELNVNALELDDSALYLCASSPRVLGYGYTFGSGTRLTVV.

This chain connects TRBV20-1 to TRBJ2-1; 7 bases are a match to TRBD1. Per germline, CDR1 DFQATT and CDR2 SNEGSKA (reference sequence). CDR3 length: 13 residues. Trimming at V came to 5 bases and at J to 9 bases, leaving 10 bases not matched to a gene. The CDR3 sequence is CSASETGMGEQFF. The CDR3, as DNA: TGCAGTGCTTCGGAGACAGGGATGGGTGAGCAGTTCTTC.

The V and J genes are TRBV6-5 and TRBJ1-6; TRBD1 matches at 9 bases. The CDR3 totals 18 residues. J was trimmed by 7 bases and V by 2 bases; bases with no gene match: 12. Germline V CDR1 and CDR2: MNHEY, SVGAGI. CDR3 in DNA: TGTGCCAGCAGTTACCGGCTGACAGGGACAGGGATGAATTCACCCCTCCACTTT. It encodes CASSYRLTGTGMNSPLHF.

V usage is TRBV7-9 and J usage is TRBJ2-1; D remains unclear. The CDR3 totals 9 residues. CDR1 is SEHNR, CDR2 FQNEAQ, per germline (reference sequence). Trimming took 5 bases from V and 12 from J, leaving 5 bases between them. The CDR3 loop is CASSVGQFF. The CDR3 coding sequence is TGTGCCAGCAGCGTAGGGCAGTTCTTC.

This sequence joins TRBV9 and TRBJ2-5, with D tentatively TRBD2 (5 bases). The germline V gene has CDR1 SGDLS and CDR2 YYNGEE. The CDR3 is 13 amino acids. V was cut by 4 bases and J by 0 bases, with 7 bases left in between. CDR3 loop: CASSPGYQETQYF. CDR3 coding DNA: TGTGCCAGCAGCCCGGGGTACCAAGAGACCCAGTACTTC.

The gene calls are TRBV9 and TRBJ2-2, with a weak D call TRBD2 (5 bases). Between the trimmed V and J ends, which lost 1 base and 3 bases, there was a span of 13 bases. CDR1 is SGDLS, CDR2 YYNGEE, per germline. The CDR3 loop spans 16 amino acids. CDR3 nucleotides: TGTGCCAGCAGCGTACCGCTTACAGCGGACACCGGGGAGCTGTTTTTT. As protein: CASSVPLTADTGELFF.